This T cell receptor beta chain was found in a study of shared clonotypes between healthy human individuals. The study, taken as a whole, reports: Tissue TCR repertoires likely differ from these blood-only repertoires.

CD45RO negativity and positive selection for CCR7 defined naive CD8 cells, a population that excluded terminally differentiated effector memory CD45RA+ cells. Regarding this clone: Antigen unknown.

Produced via immunoSEQ multiplex PCR; TCRdb's table is partial and in-frame only. The data show fewer than 1 million clones, around 96% seen once. Germline V gene sequence: CDR1 MDHEN, CDR2 SYDVKM. This CDR3 is built from 14 residues. V was pared by 5 bases and J by 2 bases, with 12 bases between. V gene TRBV28 combines with J gene TRBJ2-5, with a possible D match to TRBD1 (5 bases). The sequence came from a man younger than 40 in good health. Sequencing was performed on naive CD8+ T cells sorted from blood. Here the CDR3 reads CASSAVTEQETQYF. The CDR3, as DNA: TGTGCCAGCAGTGCTGTGACAGAGCAAGAGACCCAGTACTTC.